This TCR beta chain was sequenced for a study of T cells in localized non-small cell lung cancer. Overall study findings and caveats: Greater T cell density in blood accompanied longer overall survival. Uninvolved adjacent lung showed peak T cell clonality, exceeding tumor. Adjacent lung had a median around 60 of the 100 largest tumor clones. Because only a single region of the tumor was sequenced, heterogeneity remains possible.

This clone is a singleton in its sample. Its antigen is currently unknown. Libraries were prepared by immunoSEQ multiplex PCR; TCRdb keeps only in-frame clonotypes and omits some of them. The sample has around 26,000 clones, 90% seen once. Trimming cost V 3 bases and J 7 bases; bases outside gene matches: 13. Germline assignment: CDR1 SGDLS and CDR2 YYNGEE. CDR3 length equals 17 residues. The TCR was taken from a woman aged 35 to 75 with stage I lung adenocarcinoma. This chain connects TRBV9 to TRBJ2-1; 10 positions match TRBD2. Sequencing used peripheral blood, obtained before any cancer treatment. DNA of the CDR3: TGTGCCAGCAGCGCCACTCCCACTAGCGGGATAGTTAATGAGCAGTTCTTC. Translation: CASSATPTSGIVNEQFF.